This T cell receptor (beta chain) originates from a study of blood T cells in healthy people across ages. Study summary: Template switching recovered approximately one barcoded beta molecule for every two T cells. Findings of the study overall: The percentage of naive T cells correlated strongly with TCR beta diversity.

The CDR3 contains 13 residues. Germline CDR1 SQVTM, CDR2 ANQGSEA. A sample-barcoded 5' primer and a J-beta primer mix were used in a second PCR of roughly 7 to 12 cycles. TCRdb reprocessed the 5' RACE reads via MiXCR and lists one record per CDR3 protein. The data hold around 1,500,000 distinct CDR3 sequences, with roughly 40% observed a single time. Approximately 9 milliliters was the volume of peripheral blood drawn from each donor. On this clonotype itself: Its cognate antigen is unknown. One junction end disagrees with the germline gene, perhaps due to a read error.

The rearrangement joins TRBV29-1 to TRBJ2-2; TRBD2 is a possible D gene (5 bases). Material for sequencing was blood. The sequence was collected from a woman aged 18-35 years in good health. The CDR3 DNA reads TGCAGCGTTGACGGAATGGGAACCGGGGAGTTGTTTTTT. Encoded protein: CSVDGMGTGELFF.